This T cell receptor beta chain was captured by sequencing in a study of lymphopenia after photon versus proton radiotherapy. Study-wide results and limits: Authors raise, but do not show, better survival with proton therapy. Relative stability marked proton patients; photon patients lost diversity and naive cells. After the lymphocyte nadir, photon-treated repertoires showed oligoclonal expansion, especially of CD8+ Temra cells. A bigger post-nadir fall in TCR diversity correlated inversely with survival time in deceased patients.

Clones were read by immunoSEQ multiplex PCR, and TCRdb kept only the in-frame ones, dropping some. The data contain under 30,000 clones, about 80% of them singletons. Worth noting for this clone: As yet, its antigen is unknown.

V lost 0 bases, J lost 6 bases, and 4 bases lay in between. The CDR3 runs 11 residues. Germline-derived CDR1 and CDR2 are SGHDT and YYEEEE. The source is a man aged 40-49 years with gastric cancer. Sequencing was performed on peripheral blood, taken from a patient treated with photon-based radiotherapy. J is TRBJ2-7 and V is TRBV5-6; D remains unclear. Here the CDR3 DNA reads TGTGCCAGCAGCTTGGAAAGCGAGCAGTACTTC. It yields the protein CASSLESEQYF.